This T cell receptor (beta chain) was identified during a study of cytomegalovirus exposure and HLA in healthy donors. Findings and limits, study-wide: A later analysis reported that several of the most significant clusters appeared to be linked to common viral pathogens, among them Epstein-Barr virus.

Primers included in the PCR were 60 Vbeta and 13 Jbeta primers. This table comes from immunoSEQ multiplex PCR, and its TCRdb copy is limited to in-frame clones, with some not included. The repertoire shows 65,000 to 85,000 clones; the top ten hold 1.3% to 1.5%. Germline loops: CDR1 SGHDN, CDR2 FVKESK. The V end was cut by 4 bases, the J end by 9 bases, with 7 bases between. The length of the CDR3 is 11 residues. In regard to this clone: The antigen remains unidentified.

The clonotype comes from a woman aged 55-69 years in good health and CMV-seronegative. Sample: PBMCs. The chain is built from TRBV14 and TRBJ2-1, with D tentatively TRBD2 (5 bases). The CDR3 is CASSPGVEQFF. The CDR3 DNA follows: TGTGCCAGCAGCCCCGGGGTTGAGCAGTTCTTC.